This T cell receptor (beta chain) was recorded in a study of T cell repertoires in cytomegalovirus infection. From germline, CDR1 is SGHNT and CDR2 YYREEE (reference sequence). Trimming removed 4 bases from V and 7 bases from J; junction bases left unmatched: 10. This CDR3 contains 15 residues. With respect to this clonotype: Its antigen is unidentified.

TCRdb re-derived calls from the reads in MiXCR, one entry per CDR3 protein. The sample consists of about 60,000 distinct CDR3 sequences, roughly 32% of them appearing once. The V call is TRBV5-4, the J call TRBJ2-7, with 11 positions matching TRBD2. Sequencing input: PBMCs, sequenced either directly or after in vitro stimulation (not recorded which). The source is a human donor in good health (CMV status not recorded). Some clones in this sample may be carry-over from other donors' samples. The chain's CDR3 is CASSPPGLADSEQYF. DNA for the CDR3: TGTGCCAGCAGCCCCCCGGGACTAGCGGATAGTGAGCAGTACTTC.